The rows below give T cell receptor beta chains drawn from one sample of a study of blood T cell repertoires in COVID-19. The method was immunoSEQ multiplex PCR; TCRdb's version includes in-frame clones alone and lacks a portion of them. The sample lists approximately 310,000 clones; roughly 86% were seen once. The source material was peripheral blood. These receptors all stem from a woman in her forties or fifties who had recovered from COVID-19. Both conserved end residues are part of each CDR3. The D gene is left open where the match is weak. For some rows the clone size is stated as once, few or many, or as a class when expanded; others skip it.

-	TRBV2	TRBD1	TRBJ1-5	TGTGCCAGCAAAGACAGGGCATGGGAGCCCCAGCATTTT	CASKDRAWEPQHF
-	TRBV10-3	TRBD2	TRBJ2-1	TGTGCCATCAGTGAAGGTAGCGGGGGCAACAATGAGCAGTTCTTC	CAISEGSGGNNEQFF
-	TRBV6-2/TRBV6-3	-	TRBJ2-5	TGTGCCAGCAGCCACCTCGGCGGGGCTCAAGAGACCCAGTACTTC	CASSHLGGAQETQYF
-	TRBV6-5	TRBD1	TRBJ2-3	TGTGCCAGCAGGGCGGGACAGGCGACGGGAGATACGCAGTATTTT	CASRAGQATGDTQYF
-	TRBV28	-	TRBJ2-7	TGTGCCAGCAGTTTGTACCCTATCTACGAGCAGTACTTC	CASSLYPIYEQYF
-	TRBV15	-	TRBJ2-7	TGTGCCACCAGCAGAGCAATGAGTCGGGTCATGTACGAGCAGTACTTC	CATSRAMSRVMYEQYF
-	TRBV3-1/TRBV3-2	TRBD2	TRBJ2-3	TGTGCCAGCACAGCGGGAGGGCCCGGAGATACGCAGTATTTT	CASTAGGPGDTQYF
-	TRBV11-2	TRBD1	TRBJ1-2	TGTGCCAGCAGTCCTACTCCAGGGGGCCTCTATGGCTACACCTTC	CASSPTPGGLYGYTF
once	TRBV6-6	-	TRBJ1-5	TGTGCCAGCAGACCGCTAACGAGGGCCTACGATCAGCCCCAGCATTTT	CASRPLTRAYDQPQHF
-	TRBV3-1/TRBV3-2	TRBD2	TRBJ2-2	TGTGCCAGCAGCCGCACGCGGGTAGCGGGGAGGACCGGGGAGCTGTTTTTT	CASSRTRVAGRTGELFF
-	TRBV11-2	TRBD1	TRBJ1-5	TGTGCCAGCAGCCTGGGACAGGACAATCAGCCCCAGCATTTT	CASSLGQDNQPQHF
-	TRBV7-9	-	TRBJ1-1	TGTGCCAGCAGCTCAACAGGATCCGAAGCTTTCTTT	CASSSTGSEAFF
-	TRBV28	TRBD1	TRBJ1-5	TGTGCCAGCAGTCTTGATACAGGGGTGGTTCTCAATCAGCCCCAGCATTTT	CASSLDTGVVLNQPQHF
-	TRBV14	TRBD1	TRBJ1-2	TGTGCCAGCAGCCGTGGGACAGGGGGCTTCGTTAGCTATGGCTACACCTTC	CASSRGTGGFVSYGYTF
-	TRBV9	TRBD1	TRBJ2-2	TGTGCCAGCAGCTCAAGGGGGCCTGGGACCGGGGAGCTGTTTTTT	CASSSRGPGTGELFF
-	TRBV3-1/TRBV3-2	-	TRBJ2-5	TGTGCCAGCAGCCAAGCGGTGCGTGGTTTGGAGACCCAGTACTTC	CASSQAVRGLETQYF
-	TRBV12-3/TRBV12-4	TRBD2	TRBJ2-1	TGTGCCAGCAGTTTTCTAGCGGGAGTAGTGCAGTTCTTC	CASSFLAGVVQFF
few	TRBV5-1	TRBD1	TRBJ1-2	TGCGCCAGCAGCTTGGGGACAGGGTATGGCTACACCTTC	CASSLGTGYGYTF
-	TRBV6-6	TRBD2	TRBJ2-2	TGTGCCAGCAGTTACGGGCGGGAGCTATTCACCGGGGAGCTGTTTTTT	CASSYGRELFTGELFF
-	TRBV20-1	TRBD2	TRBJ2-3	TGCAGTGCTAGTCCTACTAGCGGGCGCACAGATACGCAGTATTTT	CSASPTSGRTDTQYF
-	TRBV28	TRBD1	TRBJ1-2	TGTGCCAGCACTTCCTCGGCGGCAGGGGGCTGGTATGGCTACACCTTC	CASTSSAAGGWYGYTF
-	TRBV19	-	TRBJ1-6	TGTGCCAGTAGCGCCAGGGGTAGAAATTCACCCCTCCACTTT	CASSARGRNSPLHF
-	TRBV2	-	TRBJ2-3	TGTGCCAGCAGGTCGGACGGGAGTGGCCCAGATACGCAGTATTTT	CASRSDGSGPDTQYF
-	TRBV18	TRBD1	TRBJ1-1	TGTGCCAGCTCACCGCAGGGGGCTACTGAAGCTTTCTTT	CASSPQGATEAFF